This is a list of T cell receptor beta chains from one sample in a study of shared clonotypes between healthy human individuals. Sequencing was performed with immunoSEQ multiplex PCR; in TCRdb, only in-frame clones are kept and a portion is missing. The table includes some 1,900,000 clones, less than 95% detected once. Sequencing was carried out using naive CD8+ T cells sorted from blood. These receptors all come from a man between 18 and 29 years old in good health. CDR3s include the opening cysteine and the closing phenylalanine or tryptophan. A D gene is named only where the DNA matches it firmly. Clone size is shown for a subset of rows, as once, few, many or a class of expanded clone.

v_gene: TRBV9
abundance: NA
j_gene: TRBJ2-7
d_gene: NA
CDR3nt: TGTGCCAGCAGCGCTGAGGGACACCAACCCTACGAGCAGTACTTC
CDR3aa: CASSAEGHQPYEQYF

v_gene: TRBV6-5
abundance: NA
j_gene: TRBJ1-3
d_gene: NA
CDR3nt: TGTGCCAGCAAGGAGACAGCCTCCTCTGGAAACACCATATATTTT
CDR3aa: CASKETASSGNTIYF

v_gene: TRBV6-5
abundance: NA
j_gene: TRBJ2-7
d_gene: TRBD2
CDR3nt: TGTGCCAGCAGTTACTCTAGCGGGGGGCTCAACGAGCAGTACTTC
CDR3aa: CASSYSSGGLNEQYF

v_gene: TRBV2
abundance: NA
j_gene: TRBJ2-2
d_gene: TRBD1
CDR3nt: TGTGCCAGCACCTGGACAGGGGGCGGTACCGGGGAGCTGTTTTTT
CDR3aa: CASTWTGGGTGELFF

v_gene: TRBV7-9
abundance: NA
j_gene: TRBJ2-7
d_gene: NA
CDR3nt: TGTGCCAGCAGCCCTACCGGGCTGGGTGGGGTGCAGTACTTC
CDR3aa: CASSPTGLGGVQYF

v_gene: TRBV7-8
abundance: NA
j_gene: TRBJ2-3
d_gene: NA
CDR3nt: TGTGCCAGCAGTTTTCCAAATGAGGATACGCAGTATTTT
CDR3aa: CASSFPNEDTQYF

v_gene: TRBV4-1
abundance: NA
j_gene: TRBJ2-1
d_gene: NA
CDR3nt: TGCGCCAGCAGCCACGGATACAATGAGCAGTTCTTC
CDR3aa: CASSHGYNEQFF

v_gene: TRBV7-9
abundance: NA
j_gene: TRBJ1-2
d_gene: TRBD1
CDR3nt: TGTGCCAGCAGCTTAGGTACAGGGGGGTTCGGCTATGGCTACACCTTC
CDR3aa: CASSLGTGGFGYGYTF

v_gene: TRBV9
abundance: NA
j_gene: TRBJ2-2
d_gene: NA
CDR3nt: TGTGCCAGCAGCGTGGCCTCAATACGGACAGCCGGGGAGCTGTTTTTT
CDR3aa: CASSVASIRTAGELFF

v_gene: TRBV6-1
abundance: NA
j_gene: TRBJ1-2
d_gene: TRBD1
CDR3nt: TGTGCCAGCCGGGACAGGGAGCACTATGGCTACACCTTC
CDR3aa: CASRDREHYGYTF

v_gene: TRBV4-1
abundance: NA
j_gene: TRBJ1-2
d_gene: NA
CDR3nt: TGCGCCAGCAGCCCGAGTGGTGTACTTTATGGCTACACCTTC
CDR3aa: CASSPSGVLYGYTF

v_gene: TRBV15
abundance: NA
j_gene: TRBJ2-7
d_gene: NA
CDR3nt: TGTGCCACCAGCAGGGACGGGTCCCTAGAGGAGCAGTACTTC
CDR3aa: CATSRDGSLEEQYF

v_gene: TRBV7-9
abundance: NA
j_gene: TRBJ2-7
d_gene: TRBD1
CDR3nt: TGTGCCAGCAGCGCGGTTACAGGGGCTGGGGAGCAGTACTTC
CDR3aa: CASSAVTGAGEQYF

v_gene: TRBV27
abundance: NA
j_gene: TRBJ1-5
d_gene: NA
CDR3nt: TGTGCCAGCAGTTTAGAACAGGGCTTGGGTCAGCCCCAGCATTTT
CDR3aa: CASSLEQGLGQPQHF

v_gene: TRBV4-1
abundance: NA
j_gene: TRBJ2-7
d_gene: TRBD1
CDR3nt: TGCGCCAGCAGCCAGGGGACGGGACAGGCACGGGAGCAGTACTTC
CDR3aa: CASSQGTGQAREQYF

v_gene: TRBV7-9
abundance: NA
j_gene: TRBJ2-2
d_gene: TRBD1
CDR3nt: TGTGCCAGCAGCCCCCGGGACAGTTTAAACACCGGGGAGCTGTTTTTT
CDR3aa: CASSPRDSLNTGELFF

v_gene: TRBV11-2
abundance: NA
j_gene: TRBJ2-1
d_gene: NA
CDR3nt: TGTGCCAGCAGCTCGATGGGCAATGAGCAGTTCTTC
CDR3aa: CASSSMGNEQFF

v_gene: TRBV7-2
abundance: NA
j_gene: TRBJ1-6
d_gene: NA
CDR3nt: TGTGCCAGCAGCTTCCCCGATTCACCCCTCCACTTT
CDR3aa: CASSFPDSPLHF

v_gene: TRBV14
abundance: NA
j_gene: TRBJ2-7
d_gene: NA
CDR3nt: TGTGCCAGCAGCCAAGTGCTGCAACTCTACGAGCAGTACTTC
CDR3aa: CASSQVLQLYEQYF

v_gene: TRBV6-5
abundance: NA
j_gene: TRBJ1-1
d_gene: TRBD1
CDR3nt: TGTGCCAGCAGTTACTCCACAGGGGGTATATTCGCGGAAGCTTTCTTT
CDR3aa: CASSYSTGGIFAEAFF

v_gene: TRBV7-6
abundance: NA
j_gene: TRBJ1-1
d_gene: NA
CDR3nt: TGTGCCAGCAGCTTAGAGGCGGAGGCTGGGACTGAAGCTTTCTTT
CDR3aa: CASSLEAEAGTEAFF

v_gene: TRBV2
abundance: NA
j_gene: TRBJ2-3
d_gene: NA
CDR3nt: TGTGCCAGCAGTGGGCAGGTCTATGGGCAAGATACGCAGTATTTT
CDR3aa: CASSGQVYGQDTQYF

v_gene: TRBV28
abundance: NA
j_gene: TRBJ1-4
d_gene: TRBD1
CDR3nt: TGTGCCAGCAGTTTGTCCGACCGGGACAGGGGTGAAAAACTGTTTTTT
CDR3aa: CASSLSDRDRGEKLFF

v_gene: TRBV30
abundance: NA
j_gene: TRBJ2-3
d_gene: TRBD1
CDR3nt: TGTGCCTGGAGTGCGACAGGGTGGTCATCAGATACGCAGTATTTT
CDR3aa: CAWSATGWSSDTQYF

v_gene: TRBV5-1
abundance: NA
j_gene: TRBJ1-1
d_gene: NA
CDR3nt: TGCGCCAGCAGCTTGAAGGCAGGGGTGAACACTGAAGCTTTCTTT
CDR3aa: CASSLKAGVNTEAFF

v_gene: TRBV18
abundance: NA
j_gene: TRBJ2-7
d_gene: NA
CDR3nt: TGTGCCAGCTCACCTCGACAGGGACTCTCCTACGAGCAGTACTTC
CDR3aa: CASSPRQGLSYEQYF

v_gene: TRBV7-4
abundance: once
j_gene: TRBJ1-1
d_gene: NA
CDR3nt: TGTGCCAGCAGCTTAATTGACCGCCGGGAGGGAGCTTTCTTT
CDR3aa: CASSLIDRREGAFF

v_gene: TRBV4-1
abundance: NA
j_gene: TRBJ2-6
d_gene: NA
CDR3nt: TGCGCCAGCACCCAATACCCCAGCTCTGGGGCCAACGTCCTGACTTTC
CDR3aa: CASTQYPSSGANVLTF